Below, 24 T cell receptor beta chains from the same sample are listed, as sequenced in a study of T cell clones after liver transplantation (dated by TCRdb to about 2019). Libraries were made using the immunoSEQ multiplex PCR assay. The clones in this table, taken by TCRdb from immuneACCESS, are in-frame only. Not every clone is retained; where verified, under half of the shortfall comes from an unresolved V gene, and the cause of the rest is unknown. For this sample the table gives about 80,000 clones, of which nearly 85% were detected only once. The ten largest clones capture roughly 0.44% of the sample. The source was CD4+ T cells from blood, collected approximately 3.5 years after liver transplant. The source of these receptors is a human patient who received a liver transplant. After a transplant, not all T cells may be the patient's own; some may come from the graft donor.

This rearrangement joins TRBV6-1 to TRBJ2-7; 7 nucleotides match TRBD2. The V gene end was trimmed by 3 bases and the J gene end by 0 bases; junction bases not matched to a gene: 8. CDR1 and CDR2 (germline): MNHNS, SASEGT. This CDR3 comprises 16 residues. The chain's CDR3 is CASSDPKAGSSYEQYF. The CDR3 coding sequence is TGTGCCAGCAGTGACCCCAAAGCGGGGAGCTCCTACGAGCAGTACTTC.

The chain combines TRBV5-1 with TRBJ1-1; D remains unclear. The V gene's germline CDR1 is SGHRS and CDR2 YFSETQ. The CDR3 is 15 amino acids. V was trimmed by 4 bases and J by 5 bases, leaving 18 bases between them. CDR3 sequence: CASSPLLLRRTEAFF. As DNA, the CDR3 is TGCGCCAGCAGCCCCCTTTTGTTGCGGCGGACTGAAGCTTTCTTT.

This clone was counted ten times or more. The rearrangement joins TRBV4-3 to TRBJ2-1; 9 bases fit TRBD2. The CDR3 runs 17 residues. V lost 0 bases and J lost 5; bases outside the gene matches: 8. Germline V gene sequence: CDR1 LGHNA, CDR2 YSLEER. The CDR3 loop is CASSQDRSLAGNNEQFF. CDR3 nucleotides: TGCGCCAGCAGCCAAGATAGGAGCCTAGCGGGGAACAATGAGCAGTTCTTC.

This chain connects TRBV9 to TRBJ1-1; 7 nucleotides match TRBD1. V was clipped by 6 bases and J by 3 bases; unmatched bases: 11. This CDR3 is built from 15 residues. The V gene's germline CDR1 is SGDLS and CDR2 YYNGEE. The CDR3 here is CASNPTGQADTEAFF. The CDR3 coding sequence is TGTGCCAGCAACCCCACAGGACAGGCAGACACTGAAGCTTTCTTT.

The chain links TRBV6-6 to TRBJ2-5; the match to TRBD1 covers 10 bases. CDR1 MNHNY and CDR2 SVGAGI come from the germline V gene (reference sequence). V lost 4 bases, J lost 4 bases, and 0 bases stayed unmatched. The CDR3 covers 13 residues. The chain's CDR3 is CASSWDRGETQYF. The CDR3 DNA sequence: TGTGCCAGCAGTTGGGACAGGGGAGAGACCCAGTACTTC.

The V gene is TRBV27, the J gene TRBJ2-7, with D possibly TRBD2 on 5 matching bases. This CDR3 contains 17 residues. V was shortened by 3 bases and J by 9 bases, with 27 bases between the two germline ends. The germline V gene has CDR1 MNHEY and CDR2 SMNVEV (reference sequence). The CDR3 coding sequence is TGTGCCAGCAGTTTTAGGTCTGGAGACCCCTCTGTAGAGGGGCAGTACTTC. Its protein is CASSFRSGDPSVEGQYF.

V gene TRBV21-1 combines with J gene TRBJ1-5. TRBV21-1 is shown as a pseudogene. The CDR3 extends over 12 amino acids. CDR3 sequence reads: CASSNSNQPQHF. CDR3 in DNA: TGTGCCAGCAGCAACAGCAATCAGCCCCAGCATTTT.

The chain recombines TRBV6-1 with TRBJ1-5; D is possibly TRBD1 (6 bases). V lost 4 bases and J lost 3, with 13 bases in between. The CDR3 covers 15 residues. CDR1 is MNHNS, CDR2 SASEGT, per germline. This chain's CDR3 is CASSVGGGYNQPQHF. CDR3 coding DNA: TGTGCCAGCAGTGTTGGCGGGGGCTACAATCAGCCCCAGCATTTT.

J is TRBJ1-2 and V is TRBV19; D uncertain. In germline, CDR1 is LNHDA, CDR2 SQIVND (reference sequence). This CDR3 is 15 amino acids long. V was cut by 4 bases and J by 0 bases, with 12 bases left in between. The CDR3 here is CASSKWASANYGYTF. CDR3 in DNA: TGTGCCAGTAGTAAATGGGCCTCAGCTAACTATGGCTACACCTTC.

The genes are TRBV7-7 and TRBJ2-2; D call uncertain. Germline CDR1 SSHAT, CDR2 FNYEAQ (reference sequence). CDR3 length: 13 residues. The ends were cut back, 5 bases at V and 8 bases at J, with 12 bases in the middle. CDR3 DNA sequence: TGTGCCAGCAGCCCTCGCCCCGGAGGGGAGCTGTTTTTT. It yields the protein CASSPRPGGELFF.

The genes are TRBV11-3 and TRBJ1-1, with D possibly matching TRBD1 (6 bases). The CDR3 has 13 amino acids. V was pared by 3 bases and J by 5 bases, with 10 bases between. Per germline, CDR1 SGHNT and CDR2 YENEEA. The CDR3 coding sequence is TGTGCCAGCAGCTTCGGGACATATACTGAAGCTTTCTTT. Translation gives CASSFGTYTEAFF.

This rearrangement joins TRBV18 to TRBJ1-1; no clear D gene. The length of the CDR3 is 13 residues. The V end was cut by 0 bases, the J end by 10 bases, with 12 bases between. Germline V CDR1 and CDR2: KGHSH, LQKENI. DNA for the CDR3: TGTGCCAGCTCACCACCGTCCGCGGGAGGAGCTTTCTTT. As protein: CASSPPSAGGAFF. The full variable domain, completed using reference TRBV18 and TRBJ1-1, is NAGVMQNPRHLVRRRGQEARLRCSPMKGHSHVYWYRQLPEEGLKFMVYLQKENIIDESGMPKERFSAEFPKEGPSILRIQQVVRGDSAAYFCASSPPSAGGAFFGQGTRLTVV.

V is TRBV7-9 and J is TRBJ2-7, with TRBD1 identical over 12 bases. The CDR3 covers 17 residues. Germline lookup yields CDR1 SEHNR and CDR2 FQNEAQ (reference sequence). V lost 2 bases to trimming and J lost 7 bases; unmatched junction nucleotides: 12. The CDR3 loop is CASSLMIQGQGAREQYF. The DNA for the CDR3 is TGTGCCAGCAGCTTAATGATTCAGGGACAGGGGGCGAGGGAGCAGTACTTC.

The chain carries TRBV28 and TRBJ2-3, with D uncertain. V shed 6 bases and J shed 4 bases, with 14 bases lying between them. CDR3 size: 14 residues. Germline-derived CDR1 and CDR2 are MDHEN and SYDVKM. The CDR3 region has the DNA TGTGCCAGCAGCAGGACCCTGGGCGCAGATACGCAGTATTTT. Residues: CASSRTLGADTQYF.

The chain recombines TRBV28 with TRBJ1-4, with D tentatively TRBD1 (5 bases). Trimming removed 3 bases at V and 7 bases at J, with 12 bases between. There are 14 residues in the CDR3. CDR1 MDHEN and CDR2 SYDVKM come from the germline V gene. In nucleotides, the CDR3 is TGTGCCAGCAGTTTGGGGGGTTGGAGTGAAAAACTGTTTTTT. This gives the protein CASSLGGWSEKLFF.

J is TRBJ2-7 and V is TRBV27; D possibly corresponds to TRBD1 (5 bases). Trimming stripped 6 bases from V and 1 base from J, with 10 bases between. The CDR3 has 13 residues. The germline V gene encodes CDR1 MNHEY and CDR2 SMNVEV (reference sequence). The CDR3 sequence: CASRRGTSYEQYF. The DNA for the CDR3 is TGTGCCAGCAGAAGGGGCACATCCTACGAGCAGTACTTC.

V and J are TRBV6-1 and TRBJ1-1; D is ambiguous. The CDR3 is 13 amino acids. Trimming shortened V by 5 bases and J by 3 bases, and 10 bases separated the two germline ends. CDR1 is MNHNS and CDR2 is SASEGT in the germline V gene. The CDR3, as DNA: TGTGCCAGCAGTCTTGACGGTTACACTGAAGCTTTCTTT. It yields the protein CASSLDGYTEAFF.

V gene TRBV5-1 combines with J gene TRBJ2-3; 7 bases align to TRBD2. With 0 bases clipped from V and 3 bases from J, the junction kept 4 bases outside the gene matches. CDR1 and CDR2 from the germline V gene are SGHRS and YFSETQ. The CDR3 has 15 amino acids. The CDR3 DNA reads as TGCGCCAGCAGCTTGGAACGGGGGGAGACAGATACGCAGTATTTT. As protein: CASSLERGETDTQYF.

This clone was counted between two and nine times. The chain combines TRBV28 with TRBJ1-2, with 7 bases that match TRBD1. CDR1 MDHEN and CDR2 SYDVKM come from the germline V gene. With 3 bases clipped from V and 6 bases from J, the junction kept 13 bases outside the gene matches. The CDR3 sequence is 16 residues long. CDR3 nucleotides: TGTGCCAGCAGTTTCTCCTCTCAACAGGGGTCTCATGGCTACACCTTC. This sequence encodes CASSFSSQQGSHGYTF.

The chain couples TRBV25-1 to TRBJ1-2, with D possibly matching TRBD1 (6 bases). Trimming pared 5 bases from V and 8 bases from J, leaving 18 bases between. This CDR3 comprises 14 residues. Germline V lookup: CDR1 MGHDK, CDR2 SYGVNS. CDR3 in DNA: TGTGCCAGCAGTCATCTCTCGGGGGCTCGGGGCTACACCTTC. Translation gives CASSHLSGARGYTF.

CDR3 amino acids: CASSELAGAFSDTQYF. The CDR3 DNA reads as TGTGCCAGCAGCGAGCTAGCGGGAGCATTCTCAGATACGCAGTATTTT. The rearrangement links TRBV9 to TRBJ2-3; TRBD2 agrees at 10 bases. CDR3 length: 16 residues. J gave up 4 bases and V 3 bases, and 8 bases lay outside the gene matches. Germline CDR1 SGDLS, CDR2 YYNGEE.

The chain uses TRBV6-6 and TRBJ2-7; D perhaps matches TRBD1 (6 bases). CDR1 MNHNY and CDR2 SVGAGI come from the germline V gene (reference sequence). CDR3 size: 14 residues. Trimming took off 6 bases at V and 5 bases at J, with 17 bases between the two ends. As DNA, the CDR3 is TGTGCCAGCAGACCTGGACAGCCATGGGACGAGCAGTACTTC. As protein: CASRPGQPWDEQYF.

Written as DNA, the CDR3 is TGTGCCAGCAGCCAAGATCAGACGGGGGTGGGTTATGGCTACACCTTC. Translated: CASSQDQTGVGYGYTF. The rearrangement joins TRBV4-2 to TRBJ1-2; the D gene is possibly TRBD1 (5 bases). CDR1 is LGHNA and CDR2 is YNFKEQ in the germline V gene. Trimming shortened V by 0 bases and J by 5 bases, and 16 bases separated the two germline ends. The CDR3 covers 16 residues.

The V call is TRBV7-8, the J call TRBJ1-1, with D tentatively TRBD1 (5 bases). CDR1 is SGHVS, CDR2 FQNEAQ, per germline. The CDR3 loop spans 13 amino acids. V was cut by 4 bases and J by 8 bases, with 14 bases left in between. The CDR3 DNA sequence: TGTGCCAGCAGCTGGGACGGGGACGCGGAAGCTTTCTTT. Protein: CASSWDGDAEAFF.